This T cell receptor beta chain originates from a study of blood T cell repertoires in COVID-19. This clone was counted once. Germline loops: CDR1 SQVTM, CDR2 ANQGSEA. CDR3 length: 14 residues. Sequencing was performed with immunoSEQ multiplex PCR; in TCRdb, only in-frame clones are kept and a portion is missing. The sample lists approximately 19,000 clones, roughly 88% occurring once. The sequenced material came from peripheral blood. This TCR derives from a human donor in a cohort sampled during active COVID-19. V and J are TRBV29-1 and TRBJ2-1; the match to TRBD1 covers 9 bases. The CDR3 reads CSAVVGQGTNEQFF. The CDR3 bases are TGCAGTGCCGTTGTCGGACAGGGGACGAATGAGCAGTTCTTC.